One sample yielded the 12 T cell receptor beta chains listed below, sequenced in a study of shared clonotypes between healthy human individuals. The table came from immunoSEQ multiplex PCR; TCRdb's copy has only in-frame clones and leaves some out. The top ten hold about 0.25% of the sample, which has about 800,000 clones, about 96% seen once. Terminally differentiated effector memory CD45RA+ cells were excluded by CCR7 positive selection of CD45RO-negative cells. The sequencing sample was made of naive CD8+ T cells sorted from blood. All receptors come from a man aged 30 to 39 in good health.

This chain links TRBV28 with TRBJ2-1, with 8 bases that match TRBD2. Germline trimming cut 2 bases from V and 6 bases from J; bases unmatched to any gene: 0. From germline, CDR1 is MDHEN and CDR2 SYDVKM. The CDR3 extends over 13 amino acids. CDR3 sequence: CASSLTSGNEQFF. In DNA form, the CDR3 reads TGTGCCAGCAGTTTAACTAGCGGCAATGAGCAGTTCTTC.

The chain joins TRBV28 to TRBJ2-5; D remains ambiguous. The V and J ends lost 6 bases and 5 bases respectively, with 19 bases between them. The CDR3 contains 15 residues. Germline loops: CDR1 MDHEN, CDR2 SYDVKM. CDR3 in amino acids: CASRSPTSLGETQYF. The CDR3 DNA reads TGTGCCAGCAGGTCCCCAACATCCCTGGGGGAGACCCAGTACTTC.

This clone was detected only once. The sample contains more than one DNA sequence encoding this CDR3. The CDR3 loop is CASSLSLAGGEETQYF. The CDR3 nucleotides are TGTGCCAGCAGTTTATCTCTAGCGGGAGGGGAAGAGACCCAGTACTTC. This chain uses TRBV28 with TRBJ2-5; TRBD2 matches at 12 bases. Germline CDR1 reads MDHEN; CDR2 reads SYDVKM. CDR3 length: 16 residues. Trimming at V came to 1 base and at J to 3 bases, leaving 3 bases not matched to a gene.

The chain carries TRBV29-1 and TRBJ1-1, with 7 bases lining up with TRBD1. The CDR3 loop spans 13 amino acids. Losses at the gene ends were 7 bases for V and 7 bases for J; bases not matched to a gene: 12. Germline-derived CDR1 and CDR2 are SQVTM and ANQGSEA. This CDR3 reads CSAVRQGVSEAFF. CDR3 DNA sequence: TGCAGCGCCGTGCGTCAGGGGGTTAGTGAAGCTTTCTTT.

Here the CDR3 reads CASSSIYENTGELFF. CDR3 sequence (DNA): TGTGCCAGCAGCTCAATCTACGAGAACACCGGGGAGCTGTTTTTT. This rearrangement joins TRBV11-3 to TRBJ2-2; D unclear. CDR1 is SGHNT, CDR2 YENEEA, per germline. The CDR3 consists of 15 residues. Trimming shortened V by 4 bases and J by 1 base, and 10 bases separated the two germline ends.

CDR3 DNA: TGTGCCAGTAGCACTGACCCGAGGAGGGTAACAGATACGCAGTATTTT. Translated: CASSTDPRRVTDTQYF. The chain has TRBV19 and TRBJ2-3; tentative D call: TRBD2 (6 bases). CDR1 and CDR2 (germline): LNHDA, SQIVND (reference sequence). CDR3 size: 16 residues. V lost 6 bases and J lost 3, with 19 bases in between.

In the case of this clone: Within the sample, other DNA sequences also encode this same CDR3. This chain connects TRBV4-1 to TRBJ2-5; D unclear. This CDR3 is 12 amino acids long. Germline CDR1 and CDR2: MGHRA and YSYEKL. V lost 1 base, J lost 5 bases, and 5 bases lay in between. The CDR3 is CASSQAGETQYF. The CDR3 bases are TGCGCCAGCAGCCAAGCTGGGGAGACCCAGTACTTC.

V usage is TRBV29-1 and J usage is TRBJ2-7, with no clear D. The CDR3 is 13 amino acids. Germline V CDR1 and CDR2: SQVTM, ANQGSEA. V was trimmed by 2 bases and J by 2 bases, leaving 10 bases between them. CDR3 region: CSVEIVEAYEQYF. CDR3 coding DNA: TGCAGCGTTGAAATAGTCGAAGCCTACGAGCAGTACTTC.

This chain links TRBV7-6 with TRBJ2-2, with D possibly called TRBD1 or TRBD2 (5 bases each). Germline CDR1 SGHVS, CDR2 FNYEAQ. The V end lost 2 bases, the J end lost 2 bases, and 9 bases lay between the germline ends. The CDR3 runs to 15 residues. CDR3 coding DNA: TGTGCCAGCAGCTTATCGGGGCCCAACACCGGGGAGCTGTTTTTT. This sequence encodes CASSLSGPNTGELFF.

The rearrangement uses TRBV5-5 and TRBJ2-7; D not resolved. CDR1 SGHKS and CDR2 YYEKEE come from the germline V gene (reference sequence). With 6 bases removed from V and 5 bases from J, the gap between germline ends came to 9 bases. CDR3 length equals 11 residues. The CDR3 sequence: CASTQFHEQYF. CDR3 DNA: TGTGCCAGCACACAGTTCCACGAGCAGTACTTC.

The V and J genes are TRBV6-5 and TRBJ2-1; D remains unclear. This CDR3 spans 15 amino acids. V was cut by 0 bases and J by 4 bases, with 10 bases left in between. Germline CDR1 MNHEY, CDR2 SVGAGI. The CDR3 DNA is TGTGCCAGCAGTTACTCAGCGCTCCCTTACAATGAGCAGTTCTTC. It is translated as CASSYSALPYNEQFF.

This chain connects TRBV13 to TRBJ1-2, with 7 bases fitting TRBD1. Germline CDR1 reads PRHDT; CDR2 reads FYEKMQ (reference sequence). V lost 5 bases, J lost 2 bases, and 2 bases stayed unmatched. The length of the CDR3 is 13 residues. The CDR3 nucleotides are TGTGCCAGCAGCCTACAGGGGAACTATGGCTACACCTTC. Protein sequence: CASSLQGNYGYTF.